The 29 T cell receptor beta chains in this list originate from one sample, sequenced in a study of blood T cell repertoires in COVID-19 (dated by TCRdb to 2020 to 2021). Library generation was performed with the immunoSEQ multiplex PCR assay. What TCRdb holds here is the immuneACCESS table cut down to in-frame rearrangements. Part of the clones is not present; checked against another copy, under half of the missing clones reflect an unresolved V gene, and the others are unexplained. Counted in this sample were over 150,000 clones; around four fifths of them appeared once. The ten most abundant clones make up roughly 9.2% of the sample. Sequencing was done on a sample of peripheral blood. The receptors stem from a woman aged 80 or older with active or convalescent COVID-19.

The chain carries TRBV11-3 and TRBJ2-7, with D maybe TRBD1 (6 bases). Germline V gene data show CDR1 as SGHNT and CDR2 as YENEEA. With 7 bases removed from V and 0 bases from J, the gap between germline ends came to 16 bases. This CDR3 has 15 residues. Written as DNA, the CDR3 is TGTGCCAGCACACCACAGGGAATGGGCTCCTACGAGCAGTACTTC. It encodes CASTPQGMGSYEQYF.

This chain uses TRBV4-2 with TRBJ2-1, with D perhaps TRBD2 (7 bases). Germline CDR1 and CDR2: LGHNA and YNFKEQ. CDR3 length: 16 residues. V dropped 0 bases and J dropped 2 bases, with 11 bases sitting between them. The CDR3 region has the DNA TGTGCCAGCAGCCAAGATAGGGGGGGGGCCTACAATGAGCAGTTCTTC. Protein product: CASSQDRGGAYNEQFF.

The rearrangement links TRBV7-8 to TRBJ2-1, with D possibly matching TRBD1 (6 bases). CDR1 and CDR2 from the germline V gene are SGHVS and FQNEAQ. The V and J ends lost 3 bases and 8 bases respectively, with 14 bases between them. This CDR3 comprises 14 residues. The CDR3 protein is CASSFGGAFDEQFF. The CDR3 DNA reads as TGTGCCAGCAGCTTTGGGGGCGCGTTCGATGAGCAGTTCTTC.

The J gene is TRBJ2-7, the V gene TRBV4-1, with 10 bases lining up with TRBD2. The CDR3 runs 18 residues. The trim removed 2 bases at V and 4 bases at J, leaving 14 bases unmatched. From germline, CDR1 is MGHRA and CDR2 YSYEKL. This CDR3 is CASSQNFPGLASSYEQYF. The CDR3 DNA sequence: TGCGCCAGCAGCCAAAATTTCCCGGGACTAGCGTCGTCTTACGAGCAGTACTTC.

The genes are TRBV7-2 and TRBJ1-1; weak D call: TRBD1 (5 bases). The V end lost 5 bases, the J end lost 4 bases, and 11 bases lay between the germline ends. Germline CDR1 SGHTA, CDR2 FQGNSA. The CDR3 is 13 residues long. The CDR3 protein is CASSPGFPTEAFF. The CDR3 DNA is TGTGCCAGCAGCCCAGGGTTTCCCACTGAAGCTTTCTTT. The variable domain in full, completed from reference TRBV7-2 and TRBJ1-1, reads GAGVSQSPSNKVTEKGKDVELRCDPISGHTALYWYRQSLGQGLEFLIYFQGNSAPDKSGLPSDRFSAERTGGSVSTLTIQRTQQEDSAVYLCASSPGFPTEAFFGQGTRLTVV.

The V and J genes are TRBV7-2 and TRBJ1-1, with D perhaps TRBD1 (5 bases). Trimming took off 5 bases at V and 5 bases at J, with 18 bases between the two ends. The CDR3 consists of 15 residues. CDR1 is SGHTA, CDR2 FQGNSA, per germline. CDR3 residues: CASSPGRGSRTEAFF. CDR3 DNA: TGTGCCAGCAGCCCGGGGAGGGGCTCGAGGACTGAAGCTTTCTTT.

The V call is TRBV19, the J call TRBJ1-2, with 7 nucleotides matching TRBD1. The junction had 10 bases not matched to a gene; V was cut back by 7 bases and J by 8 bases. The CDR3 has 13 amino acids. Germline V gene data show CDR1 as LNHDA and CDR2 as SQIVND (reference sequence). The CDR3 sequence: CASTLGGQRGYTF. The CDR3 DNA sequence: TGTGCCAGTACCCTGGGGGGACAGAGGGGCTACACCTTC. The full variable domain, with the rest looked up from reference TRBV19 and TRBJ1-2, is DGGITQSPKYLFRKEGQNVTLSCEQNLNHDAMYWYRQDPGQGLRLIYYSQIVNDFQKGDIAEGYSVSREKKESFPLTVTSAQKNPTAFYLCASTLGGQRGYTFGSGTRLTVV.

The J gene is TRBJ1-4, the V gene TRBV7-2; no clear D. CDR3 length: 17 amino acids. Between the trimmed V and J ends, which lost 5 bases and 3 bases, there was a span of 19 bases. Germline lookup yields CDR1 SGHTA and CDR2 FQGNSA. The chain's CDR3 is CASSPAGPANSNEKLFF. The CDR3, as DNA: TGTGCCAGCAGCCCCGCGGGCCCGGCGAACTCTAATGAAAAACTGTTTTTT.

The V gene is TRBV19, the J gene TRBJ1-4; D uncertain. This CDR3 has 14 residues. The germline V gene has CDR1 LNHDA and CDR2 SQIVND (reference sequence). The V gene lost 3 bases and the J gene lost 1 base, with 6 bases spanning the gap. For the CDR3, the DNA is TGTGCCAGTAGTATCGAGGTAACTAATGAAAAACTGTTTTTT. Amino acids: CASSIEVTNEKLFF.

This chain uses TRBV19 with TRBJ2-1; 9 bases match TRBD2. CDR3 length: 17 residues. Germline loops: CDR1 LNHDA, CDR2 SQIVND (reference sequence). V shed 7 bases and J 0 bases; nucleotides not matched to a gene: 10. The CDR3 region has the DNA TGTGCCAGTATGAGGGCCCTAGCGGGGAGCTCCTACAATGAGCAGTTCTTC. Its translation: CASMRALAGSSYNEQFF.

J is TRBJ2-3 and V is TRBV15; possible D gene TRBD1, 6 bases. The germline V gene encodes CDR1 LNHNV and CDR2 YYDKDF (reference sequence). CDR3 length equals 12 residues. The V gene lost 6 bases and the J gene lost 7 bases, with 11 bases spanning the gap. The CDR3 region has the DNA TGTGCCACCAGTATAGGGGGTCATACGCAGTATTTT. It yields the protein CATSIGGHTQYF.

The chain is built from TRBV2 and TRBJ2-2; TRBD2 agrees at 8 bases. V trimming: 7 bases; J trimming: 5 bases; junction bases outside the gene matches: 3. CDR3 size: 13 residues. Germline V gene sequence: CDR1 SNHLY, CDR2 FYNNEI. The CDR3 coding sequence is TGTGCCAGCATATTAGCGGGGACCGGGGAGCTGTTTTTT. Translation: CASILAGTGELFF. Supplemented by reference TRBV2 and TRBJ2-2, the full variable domain reads EPEVTQTPSHQVTQMGQEVILRCVPISNHLYFYWYRQILGQKVEFLVSFYNNEISEKSEIFDDQFSVERPDGSNFTLKIRSTKLEDSAMYFCASILAGTGELFFGEGSRLTVL.

V is TRBV7-3 and J is TRBJ1-1, with D perhaps TRBD1 (5 bases). CDR1 SGHTA and CDR2 FQGTGA come from the germline V gene. Between the trimmed V and J ends, which lost 3 bases and 6 bases, there was a span of 8 bases. The CDR3 extends over 12 amino acids. CDR3 loop: CASSFNRSEAFF. CDR3 in DNA: TGTGCCAGCAGCTTCAACAGGTCTGAAGCTTTCTTT.

The chain couples TRBV20-1 to TRBJ1-2, with D maybe TRBD1 (5 bases). The CDR3 is made up of 11 amino acids. V lost 4 bases and J 13 bases, leaving 16 bases between the germline ends. Looked up from germline, CDR1 is DFQATT and CDR2 is SNEGSKA (reference sequence). CDR3 sequence reads: CSATLPGGGTF. CDR3 in DNA: TGCAGTGCTACCCTCCCCGGCGGGGGCACCTTC.

This clone showed up just a few times. The chain uses TRBV10-3 and TRBJ2-2; the match to TRBD1 covers 11 bases. This CDR3 region has 14 residues. V dropped 10 bases and J dropped 3; count of bases not matched to a gene: 4. Germline CDR1 and CDR2: ENHRY and SYGVKD. CDR3 loop: CATRTGGDTGELFF. The CDR3 nucleotides are TGTGCCACGAGGACAGGGGGCGACACCGGGGAGCTGTTTTTT.

The gene calls are TRBV6-1 and TRBJ1-1, with TRBD1 as a possible D gene (6 bases). The germline V gene encodes CDR1 MNHNS and CDR2 SASEGT. Trimming removed 1 base at V and 5 bases at J, with 20 bases between. The CDR3 totals 17 residues. The CDR3 DNA is TGTGCCAGCAGTGAAGGGTTACTGGGGGGGGCGCGGACTGAAGCTTTCTTT. Protein product: CASSEGLLGGARTEAFF.

This chain uses TRBV5-1 with TRBJ1-5; 7 bases map to TRBD1. Germline V CDR1 and CDR2: SGHRS, YFSETQ. The CDR3 has 18 amino acids. Unmatched junction bases numbered 15, after V lost 4 bases and J lost 2 bases. CDR3 in amino acids: CASSQDPQGTVGNQPQHF. DNA for the CDR3: TGCGCCAGCAGCCAAGACCCACAGGGGACGGTAGGCAATCAGCCCCAGCATTTT.

Written as DNA, the CDR3 is TGTGCCAGCAGCGCGACAGGGGGGAGGAATGAAAAACTGTTTTTT. It encodes CASSATGGRNEKLFF. J is TRBJ1-4 and V is TRBV9, with TRBD1 identical over 9 bases. From germline, CDR1 is SGDLS and CDR2 YYNGEE. This CDR3 has 15 amino acids. J was trimmed by 5 bases and V by 3 bases; bases with no gene match: 5. Full variable domain (missing parts from reference TRBV9 and TRBJ1-4): DSGVTQTPKHLITATGQRVTLRCSPRSGDLSVYWYQQSLDQGLQFLIQYYNGEERAKGNILERFSAQQFPDLHSELNLSSLELGDSALYFCASSATGGRNEKLFFGSGTQLSVL.

The J gene is TRBJ2-7, the V gene TRBV5-1; 7 nucleotides agree with TRBD1. The CDR3 has 20 residues. With V trimmed by 0 bases and J by 2 bases, 20 bases remained unmatched. The germline V gene has CDR1 SGHRS and CDR2 YFSETQ. CDR3 amino acids: CASSLAGGSAGRGRPYEQYF. The CDR3 DNA reads as TGCGCCAGCAGCTTGGCCGGAGGCTCGGCAGGCAGGGGGAGACCCTACGAGCAGTACTTC. Variable domain in full (rest from reference TRBV5-1 and TRBJ2-7): KAGVTQTPRYLIKTRGQQVTLSCSPISGHRSVSWYQQTPGQGLQFLFEYFSETQRNKGNFPGRFSGRQFSNSRSEMNVSTLELGDSALYLCASSLAGGSAGRGRPYEQYFGPGTRLTVT.

The rearrangement links TRBV6-5 to TRBJ2-7, with 9 positions matching TRBD1. CDR1 and CDR2 (germline): MNHEY, SVGAGI. This CDR3 is 13 amino acids long. The V segment lost 8 bases and the J segment 6 bases; nucleotides outside the gene matches: 8. For the CDR3, the DNA is TGTGCCAGCCTCCCGGGACAGGGAGGCGAGCAGTACTTC. It codes for CASLPGQGGEQYF.

In this sample, this clone turned up a few times. The gene calls are TRBV19 and TRBJ2-2; a weak D match, TRBD2 (5 bases). Trimming took 5 bases from V and 1 from J, leaving 17 bases between them. CDR1 is LNHDA, CDR2 SQIVND, per germline (reference sequence). This CDR3 contains 17 residues. CDR3 in amino acids: CASSPPRTPQNTGELFF. Here the CDR3 DNA reads TGTGCCAGTAGTCCACCGAGGACTCCCCAGAACACCGGGGAGCTGTTTTTT.

This clone has just a few counts. V usage is TRBV6-5 and J usage is TRBJ1-5; D not resolved. Germline V gene data show CDR1 as MNHEY and CDR2 as SVGAGI. V gave up 0 bases and J gave up 6 bases, with 9 bases separating them. There are 14 residues in the CDR3. The DNA of the CDR3 is TGTGCCAGCAGTTACTCGGGCGGGTCTCAGCCCCAGCATTTT. Translated, it gives CASSYSGGSQPQHF.

The chain links TRBV6-2 or TRBV6-3 to TRBJ1-2; the match to TRBD1 covers 7 bases. Germline V gives CDR1 MNHEY, CDR2 SVGEGT. This CDR3 contains 16 residues. With V trimmed by 6 bases and J by 1 base, 11 bases remained unmatched. For the CDR3, the DNA is TGTGCCAGCAGCCATCGCCCGGGACAGAGTAACTATGGCTACACCTTC. Amino acids: CASSHRPGQSNYGYTF.

This clone came up a few times. The CDR3 protein is CASSPTGVRGGELFF. The DNA of the CDR3 is TGTGCCAGTAGCCCTACAGGGGTGAGAGGCGGGGAGCTGTTTTTT. The rearrangement links TRBV19 to TRBJ2-2, with TRBD1 matching over 7 bases. V gave up 6 bases and J gave up 7 bases; unmatched junction bases: 11. CDR3 length: 15 residues. Germline V gene sequence: CDR1 LNHDA, CDR2 SQIVND (reference sequence). Full variable domain (outside the CDR3, taken from reference TRBV19 and TRBJ2-2): DGGITQSPKYLFRKEGQNVTLSCEQNLNHDAMYWYRQDPGQGLRLIYYSQIVNDFQKGDIAEGYSVSREKKESFPLTVTSAQKNPTAFYLCASSPTGVRGGELFFGEGSRLTVL.

The chain has TRBV19 and TRBJ1-1, with 8 bases lining up with TRBD1. The CDR3 length is 14 residues. In germline, CDR1 is LNHDA, CDR2 SQIVND (reference sequence). V shed 4 bases and J 3 bases; nucleotides not matched to a gene: 4. The CDR3 nucleotides read TGTGCCAGTAGTACCTCGACAGGGGACACTGAAGCTTTCTTT. Amino acid sequence: CASSTSTGDTEAFF.

The V and J genes are TRBV7-2 and TRBJ1-3; the match to TRBD1 covers 10 bases. The CDR3 is 13 amino acids. J gave up 8 bases and V 4 bases, and 2 bases lay outside the gene matches. Looked up from germline, CDR1 is SGHTA and CDR2 is FQGNSA. CDR3 in DNA: TGTGCCAGCAGCTGGGACAGGGGATACACCATATATTTT. Its translation: CASSWDRGYTIYF.

This chain joins TRBV7-2 and TRBJ2-3; a weak D match, TRBD2 (6 bases). The germline gives CDR1 SGHTA, CDR2 FQGNSA. The CDR3 length is 12 residues. The V end lost 6 bases, the J end lost 10 bases, and 14 bases lay between the germline ends. The CDR3 is CASRGGPSSQYF. The CDR3 bases are TGTGCCAGCAGAGGAGGGCCGAGTTCGCAGTATTTT.

The J gene is TRBJ2-7, the V gene TRBV7-2, with a tentative D call TRBD2 (5 bases). V lost 1 base, J lost 4 bases, and 8 bases lay in between. Per germline, CDR1 SGHTA and CDR2 FQGNSA. The CDR3 contains 13 residues. CDR3 bases: TGTGCCAGCAGCTTAGGCCGGGATTACGAGCAGTACTTC. Protein product: CASSLGRDYEQYF. The full variable domain, in which reference TRBV7-2 and TRBJ2-7 provide the parts outside the CDR3, is GAGVSQSPSNKVTEKGKDVELRCDPISGHTALYWYRQSLGQGLEFLIYFQGNSAPDKSGLPSDRFSAERTGGSVSTLTIQRTQQEDSAVYLCASSLGRDYEQYFGPGTRLTVT.

V usage is TRBV19 and J usage is TRBJ1-3; D gene unclear. Trimming removed 0 bases from V and 0 bases from J, with 9 bases in between. Germline V CDR1 and CDR2: LNHDA, SQIVND (reference sequence). This CDR3 is 16 amino acids long. This chain's CDR3 is CASSIDPDFSGNTIYF. In DNA, the CDR3 is TGTGCCAGTAGTATAGACCCCGACTTCTCTGGAAACACCATATATTTT.